Here is one T cell receptor beta chain with its context. The antigen it binds to is not known. Base quality data are lacking; no much larger clone is found one base away. The CDR3, from cysteine to phenylalanine, totals 14 residues. The retained sequence is limited to the CDR3, 42 bases, with the frame set at the first base. The germline V gene yields KGHSH for CDR1 and LQKENI for CDR2. Deletion took 3 bases off V and 2 bases off J, with a span of 11 bases between the germline ends. The receptor library was made with the immunoSEQ multiplex PCR assay. For the multiplex PCR, a mixture combining 60 forward primers for TCR Vbeta segments and 13 reverse primers for TCR Jbeta segments was used. The CDR3 region of rearranged TCR beta genes was amplified from genomic DNA by a multiplex PCR assay. Amplified TCR beta libraries were sequenced as 87-base-pair reads on the Illumina HiSeq System. As for the original processing: A later analysis tallied about 77 million unique TCR beta chains across the 610 or so repertoires, and about 10 million of those chains were shared by two or more donors. Raw reads were error-corrected and collapsed into unique sequences with a nearest-neighbor algorithm that merged closely related sequences to remove PCR and sequencing errors. CDR3 sequences were aligned to IMGT reference sequences to assign V, D and J gene segments. For a sequence to be retained, at least a six-nucleotide match to both a V gene segment and a J gene segment was required. Rearrangements were classified as productive when the CDR3 lacked stop codons and remained in frame with V and J, and all other rearrangements were classified as non-productive. CDR3 was defined by IMGT convention, running from the second conserved V-encoded cysteine to the conserved J-encoded phenylalanine. The earlier analysis of 500 to 750 of the donors excluded any sequence lacking an unambiguous match to a single V gene segment. An earlier analysis of several hundred of the donors classified V segments as functional when productive rearrangements were above 56.7% and as segregating when the standard deviation between donors was above 5%. A statistical classification framework was built for diagnosing cytomegalovirus status from the catalog of TCR beta chain sequences. A later analysis assigned V and J genes by comparing TCR nucleotide sequences with IMGT/GENE-DB human TR gene sequences. The TCRdist pipeline was used in a later analysis to assign CDR3 sequences and most-parsimonious VDJ recombination scenarios. In a later analysis, each TCR beta chain was defined by its CDR3 amino acid sequence together with its V-gene family, and reads lacking a unique V-gene family were excluded. A later analysis removed roughly 590 highly shared, low-generation-probability nucleotide sequences to deal with suspected cross-contamination and a sequencing artifact. For each public chain, a later analysis derived a clonal expansion index from normalized ranks of inferred template counts within each repertoire. In a later analysis, generation probabilities were computed using a VDJ recombination model fitted to out-of-frame rearrangements, and the results were checked against IGoR. Hypergeometric tests were used in a later analysis to score TCR-TCR, TCR-HLA and TCR-CMV co-occurrence, with a repertoire-size bias correction applied to the TCR pairs. To estimate false discovery rates, a later analysis permuted the HLA or CMV assignments 20 times. A later analysis grouped co-occurring TCRs with DBSCAN, adding TCRdist sequence similarity when clustering within HLA-allele-positive subsets. Co-occurrence clustering excluded repertoires with fewer than 30,000 or more than 120,000 public chains, plus five with anomalous nucleotide sharing. Drawn from immuneACCESS, this table holds only the in-frame rearrangements with V and J called that TCRdb kept. Clones are partly lost; checked studies trace under half to an unresolved V gene and leave the rest unexplained. V and J calls and clone size follow that table, whereas D and trimming were derived from the DNA. Within this sample are roughly 140,000 clones, with over 70% of them counted one time only. About 5.6% of the sample is in the top ten clones.

The sample comes from a study of cytomegalovirus exposure and HLA in healthy donors (dated by TCRdb to 2016 to 2017). Notes on the research overall: An earlier analysis of more than 550 of the donors reported 276 Gb of sequence data and roughly 120 million unique TCR beta sequences obtained from around 190 million T cells. An early release that covered some 640 HLA-typed donors contained about 300 gigabases of sequencing data and around 85 million unique TCR sequences. The genetic ancestry cluster associated with self-reported Caucasian donors included 80% to 90% of the 398 genotyped donors. The study aimed to test whether cataloging public T cell receptors could reveal signatures of past pathogen exposure. The T cell repertoires of 670 or so subjects were profiled by immunosequencing and related to cytomegalovirus serostatus. Besides the first cohort of roughly 660 subjects, a separate validation cohort made up of about 120 different subjects was used. To predict cytomegalovirus infection status, the study combined high-throughput TCR immunosequencing, statistical association of individual TCRs with disease status, and machine learning. In a later analysis, previously published TCR beta repertoires from several hundred donors were re-analyzed and high-resolution HLA genotyping was added so that TCR occurrence patterns could be studied. The later analysis used no new phenotypic data to find candidate immune exposures, relying instead on TCR beta sequences and their occurrence across donors. An earlier analysis of 587 of the donors used high-throughput TCR beta sequencing to judge whether each TCR beta V gene segment behaved as functional or pseudogenic. Donor age, sex, ethnicity and CMV serostatus were compiled together with the repertoire data. A later genetic analysis took genome-wide SNP genotypes for about 65% of the roughly 670 donors and used that subset as a discovery cohort. All discovery cohort repertoires had been generated on a single sequencing platform. Class I and class II HLA loci were covered by the typing at four-digit resolution. The number of donors typed differed by locus, with roughly 629-640 for A, B, C, DRB1 and DQB1, approximately 500 for DQA1, 600 to 610 for DPA1, and some 450 for DPB1. Because of strong linkage in the cohort, 5 or 6 DR-DQ haplotypes were treated as single units for association and clustering. Among 300 to 500 genotyped donors of the cohort, an average of about 220,000 unique TCR beta nucleotide sequences was sequenced per donor, of which about 19% were non-productive. What the study reported, not specific to this receptor: Several of the top co-occurrence clusters appeared to be linked to parvovirus B19, influenza, CMV and Epstein-Barr virus, according to a later analysis. Immune exposure information for the cohort was limited to CMV serostatus. In a later analysis, HLA-associated TCR beta chains showed more clonal expansion and lower generation probabilities than non-associated chains that were equally common. The study listed approximately 160 TCR beta chains as associated with cytomegalovirus. Linkage disequilibrium might explain the correlated functional status among segregating V segments, but an unknown experimental factor could not be ruled out. Assigning TCR associations to individual alleles was difficult when HLA alleles, especially DR and DQ, strongly co-occurred. In vitro tests confirmed that a few of the cytomegalovirus-associated TCR beta chains recognize cytomegalovirus antigens. A group of highly shared sequence variants was considered likely to be a technical artifact of the sequencing pipeline. In a later analysis, over 15,000 TCR beta sequences were associated with specific HLA alleles at a false discovery rate of 0.05. Because the 87-base-pair reads could not distinguish some IMGT-functional V segments, including TRBV6-2 and TRBV6-3, those segments were excluded. Most TCR sequences were seen in very few donors, while some public TCRs were found in many individuals. The classifier was reported to diagnose cytomegalovirus status with high specificity and sensitivity in both the original and validation cohorts. Approximately 18 rarely observed V segments, including chromosome 9 orphons, were excluded from the earlier analysis of several hundred of the donors because counts were too low. In this cohort, only TCR beta chains were sequenced, and detectable features were limited by the absence of alpha or paired-chain data. In a later analysis, TCR association rates were found to vary across HLA loci, with the most associated TCRs seen for DRB1 alleles and the fewest for HLA-C alleles. A further reported finding was that TCR beta sequences accurately predicted the HLA-A and HLA-B alleles for most subjects in the first cohort. In a later genetic analysis, a missense DCLRE1C variant was associated with V-gene and J-gene trimming of TCR beta chains, and the association was replicated in an independent cohort. According to the authors, the approach could potentially be generalized to other disease states and immunological phenotypes. According to a later analysis, most CMV-associated TCR beta chains appeared to be HLA-restricted, and the HLA associations seemed to be driven largely by CMV exposure. In an earlier analysis of about 600 of the donors, most TCR beta V segments appeared in productive rearrangements about 87% or about 30% of the time, broadly matching IMGT annotations. According to a later genetic analysis, donors in an Asian-associated ancestry cluster had fewer N-insertions in productive TCRs than the approximately 700-donor mean. The presence/absence analyses assumed that sequencing depth was roughly uniform across donors, and that assumption may not be true. Because HLA typing was unavailable for some donors at each locus, only the typed subset was used in association tests.

The cohort consisted of 666 healthy bone marrow donors. At the time of sampling, every cohort member was nominally healthy, though immune exposures that went unrecorded were likely present. The donor tested CMV seropositive and was one of the 289 seropositive cohort members. A peripheral blood sample was provided by each donor, and peripheral blood mononuclear cells were used for TCR beta sequencing. The Qiagen DNeasy Blood Extraction Kit was used to extract genomic DNA from the blood cell samples. The chain links TRBV18 with TRBJ2-7, with the D gene not confidently named. This receptor was taken from a young man in good health and CMV-seropositive. Sequencing was performed on PBMCs. In nucleotide form, the sequence is TGTGCCAGCTCACCCTCTGGCGGTCCCTACGAGCAGTACTTC. Translated, it gives CASSPSGGPYEQYF. The full variable domain, completed from the reference TRBV18 and TRBJ2-7 proteins outside the CDR3, reads NAGVMQNPRHLVRRRGQEARLRCSPMKGHSHVYWYRQLPEEGLKFMVYLQKENIIDESGMPKERFSAEFPKEGPSILRIQQVVRGDSAAYFCASSPSGGPYEQYFGPGTRLTVT.